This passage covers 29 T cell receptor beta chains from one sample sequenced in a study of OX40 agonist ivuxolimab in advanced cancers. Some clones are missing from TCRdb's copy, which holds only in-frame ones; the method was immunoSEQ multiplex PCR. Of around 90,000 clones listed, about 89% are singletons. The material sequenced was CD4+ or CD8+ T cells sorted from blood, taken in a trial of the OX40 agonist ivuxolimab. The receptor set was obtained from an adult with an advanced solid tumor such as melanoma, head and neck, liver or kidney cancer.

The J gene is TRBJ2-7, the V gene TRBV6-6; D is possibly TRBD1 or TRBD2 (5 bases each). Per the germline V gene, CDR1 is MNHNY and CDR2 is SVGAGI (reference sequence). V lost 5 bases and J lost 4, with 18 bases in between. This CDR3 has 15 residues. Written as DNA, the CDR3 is TGTGCCAGCAGTCCCGGGTGGGGGATACAATACGAGCAGTACTTC. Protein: CASSPGWGIQYEQYF.

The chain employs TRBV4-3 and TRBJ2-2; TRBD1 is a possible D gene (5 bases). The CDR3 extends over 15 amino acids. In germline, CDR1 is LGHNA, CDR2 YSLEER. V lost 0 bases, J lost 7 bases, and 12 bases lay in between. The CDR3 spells CASSQDTRVGGELFF. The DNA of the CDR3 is TGCGCCAGCAGCCAAGATACCAGGGTGGGCGGGGAGCTGTTTTTT.

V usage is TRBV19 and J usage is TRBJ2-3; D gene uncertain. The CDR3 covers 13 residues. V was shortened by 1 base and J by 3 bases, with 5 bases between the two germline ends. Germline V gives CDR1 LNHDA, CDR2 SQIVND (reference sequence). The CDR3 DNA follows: TGTGCCAGTAGTATAGGGCTGACAGATACGCAGTATTTT. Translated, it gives CASSIGLTDTQYF.

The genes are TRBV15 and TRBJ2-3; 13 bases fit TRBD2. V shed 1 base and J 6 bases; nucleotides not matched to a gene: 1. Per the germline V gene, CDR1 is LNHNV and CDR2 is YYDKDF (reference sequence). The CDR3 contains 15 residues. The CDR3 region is CATSRATSGGDTQYF. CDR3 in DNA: TGTGCCACCAGCAGAGCGACTAGCGGGGGGGATACGCAGTATTTT.

Here the CDR3 reads CASSKGGQAGSSYEQYF. The CDR3, as DNA: TGTGCCAGCTCTAAGGGGGGACAGGCCGGGAGCTCCTACGAGCAGTACTTC. The chain uses TRBV18 and TRBJ2-7, with 8 nucleotides matching TRBD1. Germline values: CDR1 KGHSH, CDR2 LQKENI. This CDR3 region has 17 residues. V dropped 6 bases and J dropped 0; count of bases not matched to a gene: 13.

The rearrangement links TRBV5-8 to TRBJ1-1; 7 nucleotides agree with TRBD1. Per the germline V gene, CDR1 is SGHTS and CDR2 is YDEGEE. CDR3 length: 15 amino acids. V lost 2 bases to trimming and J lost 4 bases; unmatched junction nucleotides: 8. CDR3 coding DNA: TGTGCCAGCAGCTTAAGGGGAGCAGGGGGCACTGAAGCTTTCTTT. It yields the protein CASSLRGAGGTEAFF.

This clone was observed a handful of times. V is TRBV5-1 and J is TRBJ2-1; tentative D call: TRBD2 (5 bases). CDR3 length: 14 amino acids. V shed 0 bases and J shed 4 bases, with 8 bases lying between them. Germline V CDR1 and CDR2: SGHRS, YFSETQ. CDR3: CASSLAQRYNEQFF. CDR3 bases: TGCGCCAGCAGCTTGGCCCAGCGGTACAATGAGCAGTTCTTC.

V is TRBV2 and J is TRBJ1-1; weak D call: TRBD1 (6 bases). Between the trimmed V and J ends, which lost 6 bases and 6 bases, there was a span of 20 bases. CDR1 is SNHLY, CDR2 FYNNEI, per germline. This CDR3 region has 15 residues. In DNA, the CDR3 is TGTGCCAGCAGGGGAACAGGGAACGGAATCGCTGAAGCTTTCTTT. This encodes CASRGTGNGIAEAFF.

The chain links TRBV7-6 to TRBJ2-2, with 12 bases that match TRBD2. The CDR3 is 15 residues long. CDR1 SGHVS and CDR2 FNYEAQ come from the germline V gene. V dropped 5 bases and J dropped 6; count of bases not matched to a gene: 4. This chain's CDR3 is CASSPRLAGAGELFF. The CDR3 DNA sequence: TGTGCCAGCAGCCCACGACTAGCGGGAGCCGGGGAGCTGTTTTTT.

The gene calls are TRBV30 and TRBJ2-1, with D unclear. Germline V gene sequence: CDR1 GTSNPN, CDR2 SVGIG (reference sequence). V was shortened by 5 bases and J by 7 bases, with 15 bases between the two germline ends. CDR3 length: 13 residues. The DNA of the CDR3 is TGTGCCTGGGGAACCGCGTGGCAGAATGAGCAGTTCTTC. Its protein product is CAWGTAWQNEQFF.

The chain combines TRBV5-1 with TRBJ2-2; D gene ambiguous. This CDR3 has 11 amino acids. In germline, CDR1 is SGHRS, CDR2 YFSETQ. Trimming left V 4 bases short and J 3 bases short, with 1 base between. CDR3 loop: CASSDTGELFF. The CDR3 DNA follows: TGCGCCAGCAGCGACACCGGGGAGCTGTTTTTT.

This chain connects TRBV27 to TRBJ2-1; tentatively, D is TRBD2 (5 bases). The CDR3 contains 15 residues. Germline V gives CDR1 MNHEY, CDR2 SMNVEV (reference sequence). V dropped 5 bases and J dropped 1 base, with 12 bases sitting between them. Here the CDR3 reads CASSPSPGSYNEQFF. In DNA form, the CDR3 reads TGTGCCAGCAGTCCATCCCCGGGGTCCTACAATGAGCAGTTCTTC.

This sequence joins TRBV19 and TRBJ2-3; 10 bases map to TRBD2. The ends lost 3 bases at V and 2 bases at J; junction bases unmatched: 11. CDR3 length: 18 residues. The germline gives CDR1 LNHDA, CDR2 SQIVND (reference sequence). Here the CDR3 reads CASSIGGLALWATDTQYF. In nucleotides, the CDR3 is TGTGCCAGTAGTATTGGGGGACTAGCGCTATGGGCCACAGATACGCAGTATTTT.

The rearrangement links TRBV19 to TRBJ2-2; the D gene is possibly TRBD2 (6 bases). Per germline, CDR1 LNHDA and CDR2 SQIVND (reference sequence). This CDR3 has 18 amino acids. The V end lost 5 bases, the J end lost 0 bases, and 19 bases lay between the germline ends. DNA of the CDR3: TGTGCCAGTAGTCAACGGAGACTTAGCGGTTCGAACACCGGGGAGCTGTTTTTT. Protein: CASSQRRLSGSNTGELFF.

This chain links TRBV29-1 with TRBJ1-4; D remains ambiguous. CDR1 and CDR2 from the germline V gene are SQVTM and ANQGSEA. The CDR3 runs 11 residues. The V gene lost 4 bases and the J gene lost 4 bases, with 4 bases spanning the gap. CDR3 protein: CSVVSNEKLFF. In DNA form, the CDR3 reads TGCAGCGTTGTTAGTAATGAAAAACTGTTTTTT.

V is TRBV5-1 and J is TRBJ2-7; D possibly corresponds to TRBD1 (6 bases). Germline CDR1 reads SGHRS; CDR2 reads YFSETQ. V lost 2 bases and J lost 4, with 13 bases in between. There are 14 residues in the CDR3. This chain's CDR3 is CASSFFQGPYEQYF. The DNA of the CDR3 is TGCGCCAGCAGCTTCTTTCAGGGGCCTTACGAGCAGTACTTC.

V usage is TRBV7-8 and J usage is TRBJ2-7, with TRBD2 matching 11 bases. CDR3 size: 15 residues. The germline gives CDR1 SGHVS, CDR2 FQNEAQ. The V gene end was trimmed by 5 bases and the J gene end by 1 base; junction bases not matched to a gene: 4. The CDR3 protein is CASSPRTSGSYEQYF. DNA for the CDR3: TGTGCCAGCAGCCCAAGGACTAGCGGGTCCTACGAGCAGTACTTC. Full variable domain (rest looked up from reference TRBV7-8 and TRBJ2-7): GAGVSQSPRYKVAKRGQDVALRCDPISGHVSLFWYQQALGQGPEFLTYFQNEAQLDKSGLPSDRFFAERPEGSVSTLKIQRTQQEDSAVYLCASSPRTSGSYEQYFGPGTRLTVT.

The CDR3 reads CASSLATVGQGNYGYTF. The CDR3 DNA reads TGTGCCAGCAGCTTAGCGACAGTGGGACAGGGTAACTATGGCTACACCTTC. The chain employs TRBV11-2 and TRBJ1-2; TRBD1 aligns across 9 bases. CDR1 is SGHAT, CDR2 FQNNGV, per germline. V trimming: 1 base; J trimming: 1 base; junction bases outside the gene matches: 7. The CDR3 totals 17 residues.

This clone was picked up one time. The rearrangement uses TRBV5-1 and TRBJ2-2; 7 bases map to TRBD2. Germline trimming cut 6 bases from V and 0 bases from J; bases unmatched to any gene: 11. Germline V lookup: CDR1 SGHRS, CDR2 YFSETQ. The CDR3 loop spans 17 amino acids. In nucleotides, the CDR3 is TGCGCCAGCACCCTTCAAGCAGGGAGGGCGAACACCGGGGAGCTGTTTTTT. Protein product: CASTLQAGRANTGELFF.

The CDR3 sequence: CASSALTENYGYTF. The CDR3 DNA reads TGTGCCAGTAGTGCCTTGACGGAAAACTATGGCTACACCTTC. The gene calls are TRBV19 and TRBJ1-2; D not resolved. The CDR3 totals 14 residues. Trimming removed 5 bases from V and 2 bases from J, with 12 bases in between. The germline V gene encodes CDR1 LNHDA and CDR2 SQIVND (reference sequence).

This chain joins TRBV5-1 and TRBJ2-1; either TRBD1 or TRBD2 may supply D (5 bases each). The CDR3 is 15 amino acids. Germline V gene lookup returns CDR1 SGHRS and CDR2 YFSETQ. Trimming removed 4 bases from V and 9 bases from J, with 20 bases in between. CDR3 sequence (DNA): TGCGCCAGCAGCCCCGGGACCCTGCCTTTGGGTGAGCAGTTCTTC. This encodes CASSPGTLPLGEQFF.

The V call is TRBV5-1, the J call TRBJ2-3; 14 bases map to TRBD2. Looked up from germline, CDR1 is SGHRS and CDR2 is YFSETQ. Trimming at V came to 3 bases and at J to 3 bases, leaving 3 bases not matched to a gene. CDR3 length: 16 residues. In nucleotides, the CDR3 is TGCGCCAGCAGCTATGGGACTAGCGGGAGAACAGATACGCAGTATTTT. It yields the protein CASSYGTSGRTDTQYF. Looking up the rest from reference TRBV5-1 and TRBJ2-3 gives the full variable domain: KAGVTQTPRYLIKTRGQQVTLSCSPISGHRSVSWYQQTPGQGLQFLFEYFSETQRNKGNFPGRFSGRQFSNSRSEMNVSTLELGDSALYLCASSYGTSGRTDTQYFGPGTRLTVL.

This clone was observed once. CDR3 DNA sequence: TGTGCCAGCAGCTTCGCAGGGGAAAACATTCAGTACTTC. It encodes CASSFAGENIQYF. This rearrangement joins TRBV7-2 to TRBJ2-4; D is possibly TRBD1 (6 bases). Germline V gene data show CDR1 as SGHTA and CDR2 as FQGNSA. The CDR3 has 13 residues. V lost 3 bases and J lost 5, with 8 bases in between.

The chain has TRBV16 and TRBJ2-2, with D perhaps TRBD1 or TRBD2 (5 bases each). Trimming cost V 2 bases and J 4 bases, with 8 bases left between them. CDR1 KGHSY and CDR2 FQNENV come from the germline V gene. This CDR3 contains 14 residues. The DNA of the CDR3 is TGTGCCAGCAGCCAAATGAGGGGCACCGGGGAGCTGTTTTTT. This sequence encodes CASSQMRGTGELFF.

DNA of the CDR3: TGTGCCAGCAGTTTCAGGGGGGGCGAGCAGTACTTC. It codes for CASSFRGGEQYF. The gene calls are TRBV7-2 and TRBJ2-7; D assignment may be TRBD1 or TRBD2 (7 bases each). Trimming took 6 bases from V and 6 from J, leaving 12 bases between them. The CDR3 runs 12 residues. Germline V gives CDR1 SGHTA, CDR2 FQGNSA. Variable domain in full (rest from reference TRBV7-2 and TRBJ2-7): GAGVSQSPSNKVTEKGKDVELRCDPISGHTALYWYRQSLGQGLEFLIYFQGNSAPDKSGLPSDRFSAERTGGSVSTLTIQRTQQEDSAVYLCASSFRGGEQYFGPGTRLTVT.

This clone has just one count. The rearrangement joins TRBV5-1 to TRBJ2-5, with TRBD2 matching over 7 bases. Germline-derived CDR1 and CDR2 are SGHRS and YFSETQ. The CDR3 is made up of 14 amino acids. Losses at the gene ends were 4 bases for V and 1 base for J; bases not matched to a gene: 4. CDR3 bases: TGCGCCAGCAGCAGAAGCGGGATCCAAGAGACCCAGTACTTC. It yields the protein CASSRSGIQETQYF. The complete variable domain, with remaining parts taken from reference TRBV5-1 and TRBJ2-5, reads KAGVTQTPRYLIKTRGQQVTLSCSPISGHRSVSWYQQTPGQGLQFLFEYFSETQRNKGNFPGRFSGRQFSNSRSEMNVSTLELGDSALYLCASSRSGIQETQYFGPGTRLLVL.

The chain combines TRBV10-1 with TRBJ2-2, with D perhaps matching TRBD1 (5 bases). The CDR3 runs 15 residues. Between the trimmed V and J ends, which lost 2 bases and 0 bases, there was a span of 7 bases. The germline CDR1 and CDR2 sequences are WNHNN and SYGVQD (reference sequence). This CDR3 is CASSEARANTGELFF. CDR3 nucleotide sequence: TGCGCCAGCAGTGAGGCCAGGGCGAACACCGGGGAGCTGTTTTTT.

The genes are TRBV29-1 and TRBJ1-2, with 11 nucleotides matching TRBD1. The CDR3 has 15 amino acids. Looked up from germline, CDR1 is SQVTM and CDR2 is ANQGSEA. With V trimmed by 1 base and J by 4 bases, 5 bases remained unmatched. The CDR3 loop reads CSVEGGQGEVYGYTF. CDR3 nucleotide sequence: TGCAGCGTTGAAGGGGGACAGGGGGAGGTCTATGGCTACACCTTC.

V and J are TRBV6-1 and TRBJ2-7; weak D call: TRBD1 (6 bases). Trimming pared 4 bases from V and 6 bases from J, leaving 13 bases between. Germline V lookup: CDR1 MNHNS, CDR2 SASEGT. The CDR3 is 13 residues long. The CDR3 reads CASSGLGQFEQYF. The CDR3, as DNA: TGTGCCAGCAGTGGACTCGGACAGTTCGAGCAGTACTTC.